Listed here is a single T cell receptor beta chain. This entry is derived from a study of blood T cell repertoires in COVID-19. Study-wide background: The United States, Italy and Spain were the sources of the acute and convalescent COVID-19 samples. T cells, B-cell-depleted T cells, or PBMCs supplied cDNA or gDNA.

Original analysis: Amplification from reference gene primers served as the basis for estimated nucleated cell counts. Repertoires were generated with immunoSEQ multiplex PCR, while TCRdb's copy carries only in-frame clones and drops some. The V and J calls and clone size are taken from that table; D and trimming were inferred from the DNA. The repertoire includes some 110,000 clones, less than 85% of them detected once, and roughly 13% sits in the top ten. CDR3 length: 12 amino acids. The ends were cut back, 7 bases at V and 4 bases at J, with 10 bases in the middle. Looked up from germline, CDR1 is SGHAT and CDR2 is FQNNGV.

This clonotype was obtained from a woman in her sixties or seventies with acute or convalescent COVID-19. This chain links TRBV11-2 with TRBJ1-2; maybe TRBD1 (5 bases). The sequencing input was peripheral blood. The CDR3 reads CASTRGGYGYTF. The CDR3 nucleotides are TGTGCCAGCACCCGGGGGGGCTATGGCTACACCTTC.